This T cell receptor (beta chain) was sequenced during a study of blood T cell repertoires in COVID-19. Study context: There were acute and convalescent COVID-19 samples, and they came from the United States, Italy and Spain. T cells, B-cell-depleted T cells, or PBMCs provided the cDNA or gDNA that served as material.

V trimming: 4 bases; J trimming: 3 bases; junction bases outside the gene matches: 5. Germline loops: CDR1 MNHEY, CDR2 SMNVEV (reference sequence). The CDR3 totals 14 residues. Original analysis: Estimated nucleated cell counts came from reference gene primer amplification. Measured with immunoSEQ multiplex PCR; TCRdb has only the in-frame clones, and not every one. The V and J calls and clone size are taken from that table; D and trimming were inferred from the DNA. There are roughly 150,000 clones in the sample; 75% to 90% occur only once, and about 2.5% lies in the top ten. Sequencing input: peripheral blood. This sequence originates from a woman aged 70 to 79 with acute or convalescent COVID-19. The chain is built from TRBV27 and TRBJ2-7; 8 bases fit TRBD2. The CDR3 bases are TGTGCCAGCAGTTGGCGGGGGGCGGTCTACGAGCAGTACTTC. Translated, it gives CASSWRGAVYEQYF.